This T cell receptor (beta chain) was found in a study of CD8 T cells in Susac syndrome. Blood CD8+ and CD4+ T cells underwent high-throughput TCR beta sequencing. The V segment lost 5 bases and the J segment 8 bases; nucleotides outside the gene matches: 6. Germline assignment: CDR1 MNHEY and CDR2 SVGAGI. The CDR3 runs to 13 residues. Reverse transcription of 0.5 to 1 ug RNA was performed with random hexamers. By means of immunoSEQ multiplex PCR, TCR beta CDR3 spanning 54 Vbeta and 13 Jbeta underwent amplification. One entry per CDR3 protein results from TCRdb running MiXCR on the immunoSEQ multiplex PCR reads. The data show tens of thousands of distinct CDR3 sequences, over 75% seen once.

This clonotype originated in a human donor with multiple sclerosis. Sequences were obtained from CD8+ T cells from PBMCs. This rearrangement joins TRBV6-5 to TRBJ2-1, with 7 bases identical to TRBD2. This CDR3 is CASSTTSIHEQFF. CDR3 DNA: TGTGCCAGCAGTACGACTAGCATCCATGAGCAGTTCTTC.